The source of this T cell receptor beta chain is a study of early T cells in non-severe SARS-CoV-2 infection. Looking at the study overall: It was bulk RNA from unsorted whole blood that was sequenced, and the chains were unpaired. The study's findings and limits: Matching results from VDJdb favored anti-spike CD8 responses, leaving private and CD4 specificities undetected.

The CDR3 consists of 14 residues. Per germline, CDR1 SGHRS and CDR2 YFSETQ. V dropped 6 bases and J dropped 2 bases, with 13 bases sitting between them. This clonotype was picked up a small number of times. What it binds is unknown. Individual cDNA molecules each received unique molecular identifiers attached to them. TCRdb re-derived calls from the 5' RACE reads in MiXCR, one entry per CDR3 protein. The sample consists of about 60,000 distinct CDR3 sequences, 10% to 15% of them appearing once. Sequenced input: whole blood. The V call is TRBV5-1, the J call TRBJ2-3; D gene unclear. The clonotype originates from an adult who was a healthcare worker with PCR-confirmed SARS-CoV-2 infection or an uninfected control (not recorded which). CDR3 sequence: CASTSAAITDTQYF. In DNA, the CDR3 is TGCGCCAGCACTTCTGCCGCGATCACAGATACGCAGTATTTT.